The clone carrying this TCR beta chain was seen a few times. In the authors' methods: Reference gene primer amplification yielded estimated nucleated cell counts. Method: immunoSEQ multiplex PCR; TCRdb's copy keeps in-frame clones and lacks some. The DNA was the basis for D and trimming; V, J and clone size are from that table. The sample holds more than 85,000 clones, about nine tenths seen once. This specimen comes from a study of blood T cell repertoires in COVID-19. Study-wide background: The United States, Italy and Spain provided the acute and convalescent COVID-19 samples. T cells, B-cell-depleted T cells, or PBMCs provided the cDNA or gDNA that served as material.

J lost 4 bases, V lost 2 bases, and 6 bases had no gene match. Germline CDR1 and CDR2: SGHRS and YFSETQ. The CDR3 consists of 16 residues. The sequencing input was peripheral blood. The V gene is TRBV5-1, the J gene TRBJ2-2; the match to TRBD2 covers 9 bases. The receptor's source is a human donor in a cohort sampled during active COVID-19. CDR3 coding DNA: TGCGCCAGCAGCTTCTTAGCGGGAGTAACCACCGGGGAGCTGTTTTTT. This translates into CASSFLAGVTTGELFF.